This passage covers 17 T cell receptor beta chains from one sample sequenced in a study of OX40 agonist ivuxolimab in advanced cancers. Measured with immunoSEQ multiplex PCR; TCRdb has only the in-frame clones, and not every one. Here the sample spans more than 30,000 clones, around 87% being singletons. The input for sequencing was CD4+ or CD8+ T cells sorted from blood, taken in a trial of the OX40 agonist ivuxolimab. Source of these receptors: an adult with an advanced solid tumor such as melanoma, head and neck, liver or kidney cancer.

The chain has TRBV6-5 and TRBJ2-7, with 13 bases aligning to TRBD2. CDR1 is MNHEY and CDR2 is SVGAGI in the germline V gene. The CDR3 is 16 amino acids. The trim removed 2 bases at V and 7 bases at J, leaving 8 bases unmatched. This chain's CDR3 is CASSYTGLAGSGEQYF. CDR3 DNA: TGTGCCAGCAGTTACACGGGACTAGCGGGATCGGGTGAGCAGTACTTC.

In this sample, this clone turned up once. CDR3 in DNA: TGTGCCAGCTCATTACTAGCGGGAGGGCCAGGGGAAAGCTCCTACGAGCAGTACTTC. Protein product: CASSLLAGGPGESSYEQYF. This chain links TRBV18 with TRBJ2-7; 13 nucleotides line up with TRBD2. V shed 5 bases and J 0 bases; nucleotides not matched to a gene: 13. CDR3 length: 19 residues. Germline-derived CDR1 and CDR2 are KGHSH and LQKENI.

The V call is TRBV6-9, the J call TRBJ2-7, with TRBD1 matching over 7 bases. The CDR3 is made up of 14 amino acids. Germline loops: CDR1 MNHGY, CDR2 SVAAGI. V was pared by 6 bases and J by 3 bases, with 8 bases of the junction left unmatched. CDR3 region: CASRGSPGGYEQYF. CDR3 DNA sequence: TGTGCCAGCAGGGGTTCGCCAGGGGGCTACGAGCAGTACTTC.

J is TRBJ2-1 and V is TRBV18, with 13 bases aligning to TRBD2. V lost 5 bases, J lost 2 bases, and 3 bases stayed unmatched. Germline V gene lookup returns CDR1 KGHSH and CDR2 LQKENI. The CDR3 loop spans 16 amino acids. Here the CDR3 reads CASSSGLAGAYNEQFF. CDR3 DNA: TGTGCCAGCTCATCTGGACTAGCGGGAGCCTACAATGAGCAGTTCTTC.

The chain uses TRBV29-1 and TRBJ1-3; no firm D call. This CDR3 is 12 amino acids long. Germline CDR1 is SQVTM and CDR2 is ANQGSEA. V shed 6 bases and J shed 0 bases, with 6 bases lying between them. CDR3 sequence reads: CSVLGSGNTIYF. The CDR3 region has the DNA TGCAGCGTCCTGGGCTCTGGAAACACCATATATTTT. Combining the CDR3 with reference TRBV29-1 and TRBJ1-3 gives the whole variable domain SAVISQKPSRDICQRGTSLTIQCQVDSQVTMMFWYRQQPGQSLTLIATANQGSEATYESGFVIDKFPISRPNLTFSTLTVSNMSPEDSSIYLCSVLGSGNTIYFGEGSWLTVV.

V and J are TRBV11-1 and TRBJ1-5, with D possibly matching TRBD1 (5 bases). CDR3 length: 14 residues. The V gene's germline CDR1 is SGHAT and CDR2 FQDESV (reference sequence). V lost 5 bases and J 11 bases, leaving 19 bases between the germline ends. The CDR3 here is CASSPRDRPWAQHF. For the CDR3, the DNA is TGTGCCAGCAGCCCGAGGGACCGCCCCTGGGCCCAGCATTTT.

Sample share makes this clone medium-sized (0.01 to 0.1%). The chain has TRBV7-2 and TRBJ1-1; 7 bases fit TRBD1. Germline trimming cut 2 bases from V and 4 bases from J; bases unmatched to any gene: 1. The CDR3 extends over 13 amino acids. Germline assignment: CDR1 SGHTA and CDR2 FQGNSA. CDR3 protein: CASSLSGGTEAFF. As DNA, the CDR3 is TGTGCCAGCAGCTTATCAGGGGGCACTGAAGCTTTCTTT.

This sequence joins TRBV19 and TRBJ1-5; no clear D. V gave up 3 bases and J gave up 0 bases, with 15 bases separating them. This CDR3 region has 17 residues. Germline CDR1 reads LNHDA; CDR2 reads SQIVND (reference sequence). CDR3 coding DNA: TGTGCCAGTAGTATCCGACCGAAACCATCTAGCAATCAGCCCCAGCATTTT. The encoded protein is CASSIRPKPSSNQPQHF. Variable domain in full (rest from reference TRBV19 and TRBJ1-5): DGGITQSPKYLFRKEGQNVTLSCEQNLNHDAMYWYRQDPGQGLRLIYYSQIVNDFQKGDIAEGYSVSREKKESFPLTVTSAQKNPTAFYLCASSIRPKPSSNQPQHFGDGTRLSIL.

This chain links TRBV5-1 with TRBJ2-2; D might be TRBD2 (6 bases). Germline CDR1 reads SGHRS; CDR2 reads YFSETQ. CDR3 length: 15 residues. V was trimmed by 2 bases and J by 5 bases, leaving 13 bases between them. CDR3 bases: TGCGCCAGCAGCTTTAGCGGCTTTAGGACCGGGGAGCTGTTTTTT. This gives the protein CASSFSGFRTGELFF.

This clone showed up just a few times. This chain links TRBV5-1 with TRBJ1-6; D might be TRBD1 (5 bases). This CDR3 has 15 residues. The V end lost 4 bases, the J end lost 0 bases, and 8 bases lay between the germline ends. Germline-derived CDR1 and CDR2 are SGHRS and YFSETQ. CDR3: CASSPGRSYNSPLHF. The CDR3 coding sequence is TGCGCCAGCAGCCCGGGACGCTCCTATAATTCACCCCTCCACTTT.

Only a few counts were recorded for this clone. V is TRBV28 and J is TRBJ1-1; no clear D. Germline CDR1 reads MDHEN; CDR2 reads SYDVKM. The V end lost 5 bases, the J end lost 8 bases, and 12 bases lay between the germline ends. This CDR3 comprises 12 residues. The CDR3 DNA is TGTGCCAGCAGTGTTGGCCCTCTAGAAGCTTTCTTT. It is translated as CASSVGPLEAFF.

The rearrangement uses TRBV5-6 and TRBJ1-1, with D perhaps TRBD1 (5 bases). Per the germline V gene, CDR1 is SGHDT and CDR2 is YYEEEE. The CDR3 is 13 amino acids. Trimming stripped 0 bases from V and 10 bases from J, with 13 bases between. The CDR3: CASSLVGTWRAFF. The CDR3 DNA reads TGTGCCAGCAGCTTGGTAGGGACCTGGAGAGCTTTCTTT. Full variable domain (rest looked up from reference TRBV5-6 and TRBJ1-1): DAGVTQSPTHLIKTRGQQVTLRCSPKSGHDTVSWYQQALGQGPQFIFQYYEEEERQRGNFPDRFSGHQFPNYSSELNVNALLLGDSALYLCASSLVGTWRAFFGQGTRLTVV.

The chain couples TRBV2 to TRBJ2-1, with D perhaps TRBD1 (5 bases). The CDR3 is made up of 15 amino acids. CDR1 SNHLY and CDR2 FYNNEI come from the germline V gene. Between the trimmed V and J ends, which lost 6 bases and 0 bases, there was a span of 12 bases. This CDR3 is CASSVDRRSYNEQFF. CDR3 coding DNA: TGTGCCAGCAGCGTTGACAGACGCTCCTACAATGAGCAGTTCTTC.

The chain recombines TRBV19 with TRBJ2-3; tentatively, D is TRBD2 (5 bases). The CDR3 loop spans 14 amino acids. V dropped 0 bases and J dropped 2 bases, with 6 bases sitting between them. Germline CDR1 and CDR2: LNHDA and SQIVND (reference sequence). The CDR3 DNA follows: TGTGCCAGTAGTATAGAACGGGACACAGATACGCAGTATTTT. Protein sequence: CASSIERDTDTQYF.

The rearrangement links TRBV9 to TRBJ2-2, with 9 bases identical to TRBD2. The V segment lost 1 base and the J segment 4 bases; nucleotides outside the gene matches: 5. In germline, CDR1 is SGDLS, CDR2 YYNGEE. There are 16 residues in the CDR3. CDR3 sequence: CASSVLAGTGTGELFF. CDR3 nucleotide sequence: TGTGCCAGCAGCGTACTAGCGGGAACTGGCACCGGGGAGCTGTTTTTT.

The chain is built from TRBV5-6 and TRBJ2-1, with no clear D. This CDR3 comprises 11 residues. The germline V gene has CDR1 SGHDT and CDR2 YYEEEE. V was cut by 10 bases and J by 1 base, with 6 bases left in between. Here the CDR3 reads CASDSYNEQFF. The CDR3 DNA reads TGTGCCTCCGATTCCTACAATGAGCAGTTCTTC.

The chain joins TRBV7-9 to TRBJ2-3, with 11 nucleotides matching TRBD2. This CDR3 is 16 amino acids long. From germline, CDR1 is SEHNR and CDR2 FQNEAQ (reference sequence). V lost 4 bases and J lost 8; bases outside the gene matches: 11. The CDR3 region is CASSSLSGRAGGTQYF. The CDR3 DNA reads as TGTGCCAGCAGCTCCCTTAGCGGGAGGGCGGGAGGTACGCAGTATTTT.